The T cell receptor (beta chain) described here comes from a study of CD8+CD57+ T cells in acquired aplastic anemia. Overall study: Across the sorted CD4+ and CD8+ cells, DNA amounts averaged about 3.1 ug. Findings and caveats of the study: Patients and controls shared 25 to 30 CD8+ CDR3 sequences, which appeared highly expressed in patients and within their immunodominant clones.

Points on this clonotype: Its cognate antigen is unknown.

Genomic DNA was employed as the template in profiling TCR beta VDJ and CDR3. TCRdb reprocessed the reads via MiXCR and lists one record per CDR3 protein. In the table there are approximately 150,000 distinct CDR3 sequences, over 55% of which are singletons. CD8+CD57+ cell expansion had been shown by flow cytometry in patients chosen for sequencing. Patients, without exception, had severe acquired aplastic anemia. The source material was sorted CD4+, CD8+, or CD8+CD57+ T cells (not recorded which) from PBMCs. This TCR was recovered from a human donor with aplastic anemia.

The CDR3 region is CSARGRGLSSYNEQFF. The CDR3 DNA reads as TGCAGTGCTAGAGGGCGGGGGCTAAGCTCCTACAATGAGCAGTTCTTC. The rearrangement links TRBV20-1 to TRBJ2-7; the D gene is possibly TRBD2 (7 bases). The assigned J gene may be wrong: the sequence end matches TRBJ2-1 better. Germline V gene sequence: CDR1 DFQATT, CDR2 SNEGSKA (reference sequence). This CDR3 is built from 16 residues.